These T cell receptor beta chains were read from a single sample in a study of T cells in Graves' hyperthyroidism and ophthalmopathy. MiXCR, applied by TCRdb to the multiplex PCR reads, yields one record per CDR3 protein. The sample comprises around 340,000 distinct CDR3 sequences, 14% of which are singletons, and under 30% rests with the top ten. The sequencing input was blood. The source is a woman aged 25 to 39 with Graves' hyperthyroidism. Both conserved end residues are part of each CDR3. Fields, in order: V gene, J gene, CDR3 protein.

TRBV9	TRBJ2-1	CASSGLAGGSNNEQFF
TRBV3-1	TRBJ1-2	CASSQGRASYGYTF
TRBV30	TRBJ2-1	CAWSVTSVYNEQFF
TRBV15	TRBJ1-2	CATSSRTQANYGYTF
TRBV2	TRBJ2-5	CASRKERQETQYF
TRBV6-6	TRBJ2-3	CASSYANLPGLSTDTQYF
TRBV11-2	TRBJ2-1	CASSRKDGNEQFF
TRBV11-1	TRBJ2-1	CASSHLFGSSYNEQFF
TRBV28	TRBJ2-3	CASRLADTQYF
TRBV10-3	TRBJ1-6	CAISGGVELNSPLHF
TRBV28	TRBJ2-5	CASSIREGQETQYF
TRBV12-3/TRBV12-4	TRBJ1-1	CASSLVSRNTEAFF
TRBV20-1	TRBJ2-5	CSARDPTGGLETQYF
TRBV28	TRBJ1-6	CASRLQPAGSPHHF
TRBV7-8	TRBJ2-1	CASSLETSPRFF
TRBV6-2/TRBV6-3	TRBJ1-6	CASSNGRRNSPLHF